This is a list of T cell receptor beta chains from one sample in a study of CD8 T cells in Susac syndrome. TCRdb reanalysed the immunoSEQ multiplex PCR reads using MiXCR and keeps one entry per CDR3 protein. The data show approximately 130,000 distinct CDR3 sequences, around nine tenths seen once. The source material was CD8+ T cells from PBMCs. Source of these receptors: a human donor with multiple sclerosis. Each CDR3 is given with its conserved first and last residue. Fields, in order: V gene, J gene, clone size, D gene, CDR3 DNA, CDR3 protein. The D gene is left open where the match is weak. The size of a clone is reported for some rows only, either as once, few or many, or as a class for expanded clones.

TRBV20-1	TRBJ1-2	NA	NA	TGCAGTACCCCAAGTTTACCCGGCTCCGGCTACACCTTC	CSTPSLPGSGYTF
TRBV6-5	TRBJ1-1	NA	NA	TGTGCCAGCAGTTTACCAGGGAACACTGAAGCTTTCTTT	CASSLPGNTEAFF
TRBV5-1	TRBJ2-1	NA	NA	TGCGCCAGCAGCGTCATCTCGCTGGGTGAGCAGTTCTTC	CASSVISLGEQFF
TRBV10-1	TRBJ2-7	NA	NA	TGCGCCAGCAGTGAGTCGAAAATCCTCGGGCAGTCGTGGGAGCAGTACTTC	CASSESKILGQSWEQYF
TRBV19	TRBJ2-1	NA	TRBD2	TGTGCCAGTAGTACCTTAGCGGGAGAAGGCAATGAGCAGTTCTTC	CASSTLAGEGNEQFF
TRBV25-1	TRBJ2-7	NA	TRBD2	TGTGCCAGCAGTGAGGCGGCCCTAGCGGGGTACTACGAGCAGTACTTC	CASSEAALAGYYEQYF
TRBV5-6	TRBJ2-7	NA	NA	TGTGCCAGCAGCTTGGAACACCTCCCCTACGAGCAGTACTTC	CASSLEHLPYEQYF
TRBV6-5	TRBJ2-5	NA	NA	TGTGCCAGCTCCCTAGGGGGAGGGGGCCGAGAGACCCAGTACTTC	CASSLGGGGRETQYF
TRBV6-6	TRBJ2-1	NA	TRBD2	TGTGCCAGCACCGGGCTAGCGGGTGGCAATGAGCAGTTCTTC	CASTGLAGGNEQFF
TRBV11-3	TRBJ2-1	NA	TRBD2	TGTGCCAGCAGCTCGGTCCTAGCGGGAGAGCAGTTCTTC	CASSSVLAGEQFF
TRBV6-1	TRBJ2-7	NA	NA	TGTGCCAGCACCATGGGACTTGCCTACGAGCAGTACTTC	CASTMGLAYEQYF
TRBV6-6	TRBJ2-2	NA	TRBD2	TGTGCCAGCAGTTATATAAGCGGGAGAAATGGCGGGGAGCTGTTTTTT	CASSYISGRNGGELFF
TRBV25-1	TRBJ2-1	NA	NA	TGTGCCACCCGAGCCCATGAGCAGTTCTTC	CATRAHEQFF
TRBV3-1	TRBJ1-1	NA	NA	TGTGCCAGCAGCCAAACCCAATTGGGTGTGATAGAAGCTTTCTTT	CASSQTQLGVIEAFF
TRBV6-1	TRBJ2-3	NA	NA	TGTGCCAGCAGTACCCCCGTCGGCAACACAGATACGCAGTATTTT	CASSTPVGNTDTQYF
TRBV29-1	TRBJ2-1	NA	NA	TGCAGCGTTGGTTTGGAATCCTACAATGAGCAGTTCTTC	CSVGLESYNEQFF
TRBV6-5	TRBJ2-7	NA	TRBD1	TGTGCCAGCAGTTCCACCTCCGACAGGGACCACGAGCAGTACTTC	CASSSTSDRDHEQYF
TRBV11-2	TRBJ2-3	NA	NA	TGTGCCAGCAGCTCGGACCCCACAGATACGCAGTATTTT	CASSSDPTDTQYF
TRBV27	TRBJ1-1	NA	NA	TGTGCCAGCAGCCTCCTTACGCGGGGGATGAACACTGAAGCTTTCTTT	CASSLLTRGMNTEAFF
TRBV6-2/TRBV6-3	TRBJ2-1	NA	NA	TGTGCCAGCAGTAAAGTTGTGGGTGAGCAGTTCTTC	CASSKVVGEQFF
TRBV12-3/TRBV12-4	TRBJ2-6	NA	NA	TGTGCCAGCAGTTTAGATCACCCTTTCGCCGTCCTGACTTTC	CASSLDHPFAVLTF
TRBV2	TRBJ1-2	NA	NA	TGTGCCAGCAGTGGGGGACTGGGCTATGGCTACACCTTC	CASSGGLGYGYTF
TRBV2	TRBJ1-1	NA	TRBD1	TGTGCCACCGTCCCGGGACAGGGGTCTTACACTGAAGCTTTCTTT	CATVPGQGSYTEAFF
TRBV15	TRBJ2-7	NA	TRBD2	TGTGCCACCAGTCCATTTGTAGCGGGGGTCTACGAGCAGTACTTC	CATSPFVAGVYEQYF
TRBV28	TRBJ2-2	once	NA	TGTGCCAGCAGTCCCGGCTCGGGGGAGGTCGGGGAGCTGTTTTTT	CASSPGSGEVGELFF
TRBV2	TRBJ2-1	NA	TRBD2	TGTGCCAGCAGTCTAACGGGGGAGGGTCTAGCGGAGGAGGAGTTCTTC	CASSLTGEGLAEEEFF
TRBV4-3	TRBJ2-7	once	NA	TGCGCCAGCAGCCAAGTGGTGGGGCAAAGCTCCTACGAGCAGTACTTC	CASSQVVGQSSYEQYF
TRBV29-1	TRBJ2-7	once	TRBD1	TGCAGCGTCCTGCCAACCGACAGGGGCGACGAGCAGTACTTC	CSVLPTDRGDEQYF
TRBV9	TRBJ2-7	NA	NA	TGTGCCAGCAGCGTAGACCGGGGCTACGAGCAGTACTTC	CASSVDRGYEQYF
TRBV7-9	TRBJ1-2	NA	NA	TGTGCCAGCAGCTCCGACGCCGGGGCAAATGGCTACACCTTC	CASSSDAGANGYTF
TRBV11-2	TRBJ1-1	NA	NA	TGTGCCAGCAGCTCGACGGCTACAGGGAGGGTCGAAGCTTTCTTT	CASSSTATGRVEAFF
TRBV7-6	TRBJ2-6	NA	NA	TGTGCCAGCAGCCTACGTGATGGGGCCAACGTCCTGACTTTC	CASSLRDGANVLTF
TRBV15	TRBJ1-5	NA	NA	TGTGCCACCAGCAGAGATCTGAGCAATCAGCCCCAGCATTTT	CATSRDLSNQPQHF
TRBV5-6	TRBJ2-5	NA	NA	TGTGCCAGCAGCTTTATCGGATCCGTTAGACATGAGTACTTC	CASSFIGSVRHEYF
TRBV12-2	TRBJ1-1	NA	NA	TGTGCAAGTCGCTTAAGTGGGGGGAACTGCACAGCTTTCTTT	CASRLSGGNCTAFF
TRBV28	TRBJ2-7	NA	TRBD1	TGTGCCAGCAGGACCGGGACAGGAGGCTCCGCGCAGTACTTC	CASRTGTGGSAQYF
TRBV12-3/TRBV12-4	TRBJ1-5	NA	TRBD1	TGTGCCAGCAGGCTTACAGGGGGGAGCAATCAGCCCCAGCATTTT	CASRLTGGSNQPQHF
TRBV10-3	TRBJ2-3	NA	TRBD2	TGTGCCATCGGCGGAACGAGCGGGAGTCGCGCAGATACGCAGTATTTT	CAIGGTSGSRADTQYF
TRBV5-1	TRBJ1-2	NA	NA	TGCGCCAGCTCCCCAACAAAGGGGGAAGTAGGGGACTATGGCTACACCTTC	CASSPTKGEVGDYGYTF
TRBV9	TRBJ2-6	NA	NA	TGTGCCAGCAGCACAGGGTCTGGGGCCAACGTCCTGACTTTC	CASSTGSGANVLTF
TRBV29-1	TRBJ1-2	NA	TRBD1	TGCAGCGTCGACTTTCTTGACAGGGGGCACCACTATGGCTACACCTTC	CSVDFLDRGHHYGYTF
TRBV27	TRBJ1-2	NA	TRBD1	TGTGCCAGCCTCCCAAGGACAGGGGGATATGGCTACACCTTC	CASLPRTGGYGYTF
TRBV9	TRBJ1-3	NA	NA	TGTGCCAGCAGCGTAGGAACAAGCCGAGATGGAAACACCATATATTTT	CASSVGTSRDGNTIYF
TRBV2	TRBJ2-2	NA	NA	TGTGCCAGCAGTGAAGCTAAGGACAGCCCGAACACCGGGGAGCTGTTTTTT	CASSEAKDSPNTGELFF
TRBV6-4	TRBJ2-3	NA	NA	TGTGCCAGCAGTGAAAAGGGGGACGAAAGCACAGATACGCAGTATTTT	CASSEKGDESTDTQYF
TRBV19	TRBJ1-5	once	NA	TGTGCCAGTAGCCTCCAGGGCAACCGGCCCCAGCATTTT	CASSLQGNRPQHF
TRBV7-2	TRBJ1-1	NA	NA	TGTGCCAGCAGCCCCACCGAGAGGGCGGCGATGGGGAACACTGAAGCTTTCTTT	CASSPTERAAMGNTEAFF
TRBV30	TRBJ2-7	NA	TRBD2	TGTGCCTGGAGTCCTCCTCGCTACGGACTAGCTATATACGAGCAGTACTTC	CAWSPPRYGLAIYEQYF
TRBV29-1	TRBJ2-1	NA	NA	TGCAGCGTTGAAGATCCCATGGCAGGGCCCTCCGGCGGTACCAGCTCCTACAATGAGCAGTTCTTC	CSVEDPMAGPSGGTSSYNEQFF
TRBV20-1	TRBJ2-7	NA	NA	TGCAGTGCCGGGGACACCGATGAAACGCAGTACTTC	CSAGDTDETQYF
TRBV5-6	TRBJ2-7	once	TRBD1	TGTGCCAGCAGCCTCACATTCGGGACAGGGCTTTCCGAGCAGTACTTC	CASSLTFGTGLSEQYF
TRBV29-1	TRBJ2-7	NA	TRBD1	TGCAGCGTTGCGGCTCTCCCGGGACAGGGGGACTACGAGCAGTACTTC	CSVAALPGQGDYEQYF
TRBV5-6	TRBJ2-1	NA	TRBD1	TGTGCCAGCAGCCCGCTACCGGGACAGAATGAGCAGTTCTTC	CASSPLPGQNEQFF
TRBV20-1	TRBJ1-3	NA	NA	TGCAGTGCTAGAAGGGACGCGCCAGGAAACACCATATATTTT	CSARRDAPGNTIYF
TRBV11-2	TRBJ2-7	NA	NA	TGTGCCAGCAATTTAGGGTTGGAGGACGAGCAGTACTTC	CASNLGLEDEQYF
TRBV27	TRBJ1-5	NA	NA	TGTGCCAGCAGTCCAGATGGCAATCAGCCCCAGCATTTT	CASSPDGNQPQHF
TRBV29-1	TRBJ2-1	NA	NA	TGCAGCGCTCCGAGGGGAGTGCGGCAGTTCTTC	CSAPRGVRQFF